These 15 T cell receptor beta chains came from one sample sequenced in a study of cytomegalovirus exposure and HLA in healthy donors. With 60 Vbeta and 13 Jbeta primers, the PCR was carried out. Produced via immunoSEQ multiplex PCR; TCRdb's table is partial and in-frame only. The table shows roughly 120,000 clones, with roughly 74% occurring only once. The sequenced sample consisted of PBMCs. The source is a woman in her forties or fifties in good health and CMV-seropositive.

The CDR3 spells CASSGNPTGFSVGYTF. The CDR3 region has the DNA TGTGCCAGCAGTGGAAACCCGACAGGTTTTTCCGTCGGCTACACCTTC. V is TRBV9 and J is TRBJ1-2, with D possibly being TRBD1 (6 bases). Per the germline V gene, CDR1 is SGDLS and CDR2 is YYNGEE. The CDR3 runs to 16 residues. Trimming pared 5 bases from V and 8 bases from J, leaving 25 bases between.

This clone was seen more than once but under ten times. The genes are TRBV27 and TRBJ1-4; 12 bases are shared with TRBD1. J lost 8 bases, V lost 6 bases, and 4 bases had no gene match. This CDR3 spans 14 amino acids. CDR1 and CDR2 from the germline V gene are MNHEY and SMNVEV (reference sequence). CDR3 loop: CASSRDRGLEKLFF. In DNA form, the CDR3 reads TGTGCCAGCAGCCGGGACAGGGGGCTCGAAAAACTGTTTTTT.

This clone was observed a single time. The chain uses TRBV5-1 and TRBJ2-5, with 7 nucleotides matching TRBD2. Trimming took 1 base from V and 4 from J; bases not matched to a gene: 4. Germline assignment: CDR1 SGHRS and CDR2 YFSETQ. This CDR3 contains 14 residues. CDR3 protein: CASSLSWGGETQYF. The DNA for the CDR3 is TGCGCCAGCAGCTTGAGCTGGGGGGGAGAGACCCAGTACTTC. Filled out from reference TRBV5-1 and TRBJ2-5, the complete variable domain reads KAGVTQTPRYLIKTRGQQVTLSCSPISGHRSVSWYQQTPGQGLQFLFEYFSETQRNKGNFPGRFSGRQFSNSRSEMNVSTLELGDSALYLCASSLSWGGETQYFGPGTRLLVL.

This clone was recorded a few times. The chain links TRBV21-1 to TRBJ2-5; the D call TRBD2 from the table was never checked on the DNA. TRBV21-1 is flagged as a pseudogene. This CDR3 is 14 amino acids long. The CDR3 DNA reads as TGTGCCAGCAGCAAAGGAGAGGGACAAGAGACCCAGTACTTC. It specifies CASSKGEGQETQYF.

Only a few counts were recorded for this clone. The J gene is TRBJ2-7, the V gene TRBV5-1, with 13 nucleotides matching TRBD2. The CDR3 covers 17 residues. Germline CDR1 is SGHRS and CDR2 is YFSETQ. V was clipped by 2 bases and J by 3 bases; unmatched bases: 8. This CDR3 reads CASSLRLAGGIGYEQYF. The CDR3 nucleotides read TGCGCCAGCAGCTTACGACTAGCGGGGGGAATAGGCTACGAGCAGTACTTC.

This chain uses TRBV27 with TRBJ1-6, with 8 bases aligning to TRBD1. Germline CDR1 MNHEY, CDR2 SMNVEV (reference sequence). CDR3 length equals 16 residues. J lost 12 bases, V lost 6 bases, and 16 bases had no gene match. CDR3 in amino acids: CASSLGQGSTLQPLHF. The CDR3, as DNA: TGTGCCAGCAGCCTTGGACAGGGAAGTACCCTACAACCCCTCCACTTT.

This clone was seen more than once but under ten times. CDR3 coding DNA: TGTGCCAGCAGCCAAGCGGGCTTTATGTTACGCAACTATGGCTACACCTTC. Amino acids: CASSQAGFMLRNYGYTF. The chain employs TRBV5-5 and TRBJ1-2; D is ambiguous. Germline loops: CDR1 SGHKS, CDR2 YYEKEE (reference sequence). V was trimmed by 4 bases and J by 2 bases, leaving 21 bases between them. This CDR3 contains 17 residues.

This sequence joins TRBV5-4 and TRBJ2-3, with 13 positions matching TRBD2. V shed 5 bases, J shed 0 bases, and the junction held 9 bases outside the gene matches. From germline, CDR1 is SGHNT and CDR2 YYREEE (reference sequence). CDR3 length: 18 residues. DNA of the CDR3: TGTGCCAGCAGTCACCGGACTAGCGGGGGATCTAGCACAGATACGCAGTATTTT. Its translation is CASSHRTSGGSSTDTQYF.

This clone was counted between two and nine times. J is TRBJ2-3 and V is TRBV20-1, with D hard to call. Per the germline V gene, CDR1 is DFQATT and CDR2 is SNEGSKA (reference sequence). This CDR3 has 11 amino acids. The ends were cut back, 6 bases at V and 6 bases at J, with 10 bases in the middle. The CDR3 nucleotides are TGCAGTGCACTCCTGCGGGATACGCAGTATTTT. Protein: CSALLRDTQYF.

The V gene is TRBV18, the J gene TRBJ1-3; TRBD1 matches at 9 bases. The V segment lost 2 bases and the J segment 4 bases; nucleotides outside the gene matches: 3. The germline gives CDR1 KGHSH, CDR2 LQKENI. This CDR3 comprises 15 residues. CDR3 amino acids: CASSPSGTGGNTIYF. CDR3 bases: TGTGCCAGCTCACCATCCGGGACAGGGGGAAACACCATATATTTT. The whole variable domain, filled in from reference TRBV18 and TRBJ1-3, reads NAGVMQNPRHLVRRRGQEARLRCSPMKGHSHVYWYRQLPEEGLKFMVYLQKENIIDESGMPKERFSAEFPKEGPSILRIQQVVRGDSAAYFCASSPSGTGGNTIYFGEGSWLTVV.

This clone has only a few counts. This chain connects TRBV4-1 to TRBJ2-7; perhaps TRBD2 as D (5 bases). CDR3 size: 18 residues. Trimming cost V 1 base and J 1 base, with 20 bases left between them. The V gene's germline CDR1 is MGHRA and CDR2 YSYEKL. CDR3 DNA sequence: TGCGCCAGCAGCCAAGTCCCCCCAACGGGGTTGGGGTCCTACGAGCAGTACTTC. It codes for CASSQVPPTGLGSYEQYF.

This clone has a handful of counts. The chain combines TRBV7-9 with TRBJ2-2; D possibly corresponds to TRBD1 (6 bases). The germline V gene encodes CDR1 SEHNR and CDR2 FQNEAQ (reference sequence). This CDR3 is 15 amino acids long. V lost 5 bases and J 7 bases, leaving 17 bases between the germline ends. CDR3 sequence: CASSARPTGHGELFF. DNA of the CDR3: TGTGCCAGCAGCGCAAGACCCACAGGGCACGGGGAGCTGTTTTTT.

The table lists this clone with a count of one. The chain's CDR3 is CASTFRGGANVLTF. CDR3 sequence (DNA): TGTGCCAGCACCTTCCGGGGGGGGGCCAACGTCCTGACTTTC. The V call is TRBV7-3, the J call TRBJ2-6; possible D gene TRBD2, 6 bases. Germline CDR1 reads SGHTA; CDR2 reads FQGTGA. The CDR3 is 14 amino acids. V shed 7 bases and J shed 4 bases, with 11 bases lying between them.

The chain links TRBV9 to TRBJ1-4; possible D gene TRBD1, 6 bases. Germline V gene data show CDR1 as SGDLS and CDR2 as YYNGEE. There are 16 residues in the CDR3. The V and J ends lost 4 bases and 2 bases respectively, with 15 bases between them. The CDR3 nucleotides read TGTGCCAGCAGCCCTCACTCAGGGGCGACTAATGAAAAACTGTTTTTT. This codes for CASSPHSGATNEKLFF.

This chain uses TRBV7-9 with TRBJ1-1; D perhaps matches TRBD1 (5 bases). The CDR3 runs to 11 residues. Germline V gene lookup returns CDR1 SEHNR and CDR2 FQNEAQ (reference sequence). V lost 2 bases, J lost 12 bases, and 10 bases lay in between. CDR3 amino acids: CASSLQGITFF. DNA of the CDR3: TGTGCCAGCAGCTTACAGGGTATAACTTTCTTT.